These T cell receptor beta chains were read from a single sample in a study of T cells in Graves' hyperthyroidism and ophthalmopathy. TCRdb re-derived calls from the multiplex PCR reads in MiXCR, one entry per CDR3 protein. The sample includes around 99,000 distinct CDR3 sequences, approximately 16% of them seen just once. The specimen was blood. These receptors were collected from a woman aged 50 to 65 with Graves' hyperthyroidism. CDR3s include the opening cysteine and the closing phenylalanine or tryptophan. D genes are given only for firm matches. A row's size may be missing; if present it is once, few, many or a size class.

j_gene	v_gene	d_gene	abundance	CDR3nt	CDR3aa
TRBJ1-5	TRBV28	.	many	TGTGCCAGTACCGACAGGAATCAGCCCCAGCATTTT	CASTDRNQPQHF
TRBJ1-2	TRBV5-8	TRBD1	few	TGTGCCAGCAGGCGGACAGGGAACTATGGCTACACCTTC	CASRRTGNYGYTF
TRBJ1-1	TRBV20-1	.	.	TGCAGTGCCGCCACGGGGTATATGAACACTGAAGCTTTCTTT	CSAATGYMNTEAFF
TRBJ2-3	TRBV20-1	.	many	TGCAGTGCTGACCCTACTGCGGTGGATACGCAGTATTTT	CSADPTAVDTQYF
TRBJ1-2	TRBV24-1	TRBD1	many	TGTGCCACCAGTGACCCGGGACAGGGCAACTATGGCTACACCTTC	CATSDPGQGNYGYTF
TRBJ1-1	TRBV7-9	.	many	TGTGCCAGCAGCCTCGCACAGGGATTGCAGCCTGAAGCTTTCTTT	CASSLAQGLQPEAFF
TRBJ2-3	TRBV28	.	many	TGTGCCAGCAGTCAAGACACAGATACGCAGTATTTT	CASSQDTDTQYF
TRBJ1-1	TRBV28	.	many	TGTGCCAGCAGTTTAGGGGCACGCACTGAAGCTTTCTTT	CASSLGARTEAFF
TRBJ1-2	TRBV9	TRBD1	many	TGTGCCAGCAGCACACCGACAGGGAACTATGGCTACACCTTC	CASSTPTGNYGYTF
TRBJ1-1	TRBV6-1	.	many	TGTGCCAGCACCCTTACGGCAGTCCTGAACACTGAAGCTTTCTTT	CASTLTAVLNTEAFF
TRBJ1-6	TRBV10-1	.	many	TGCGCCACTTCGCGACGTTGGCAGCCGAGCTCCTATAATTCACCCCTCCACTTT	CATSRRWQPSSYNSPLHF
TRBJ2-6	TRBV5-1	.	many	TGCGCCAGCAGACCTGGGACCTCTGGGGCCAACGTCCTGACTTTC	CASRPGTSGANVLTF
TRBJ1-6	TRBV27	.	many	TGTGCCAGCAGTTTATCGGTTAATCTGGGCCTCCACTTT	CASSLSVNLGLHF
TRBJ2-3	TRBV19	TRBD1	many	TGTGCCAGTAGTGACAGGGTTACGCAGTATTTT	CASSDRVTQYF
TRBJ2-1	TRBV29-1	TRBD2	few	TGCAGCGTCGCTGCAGCGGGGACCCGGAATGAGCAGTTCTTC	CSVAAAGTRNEQFF
TRBJ1-6	TRBV11-2	.	many	TGTGCCAGCAGCTTAGAGGACAACCCAAGCTCACCCCTCCACTTT	CASSLEDNPSSPLHF
TRBJ1-2	TRBV6-2/TRBV6-3	TRBD1	.	TGTGCCATCAAGACAGGGGGTCTTGGCTACACCTTC	CAIKTGGLGYTF
TRBJ2-1	TRBV28	.	many	TGTGCCAGCAGTCCCGCCATAGGGGGAGGAACTTACTACAATGAGCAGTTCTTC	CASSPAIGGGTYYNEQFF